Listed below are T cell receptor beta chains from one sample, sequenced in a study of cytomegalovirus exposure and HLA in healthy donors. The data were produced by immunoSEQ multiplex PCR, yet TCRdb's version contains in-frame clones alone and is incomplete. The data show over 100,000 clones, with 73% seen just once and approximately 8.4% held by the top ten. Sequencing was done on a sample of PBMCs. These TCRs come from a man aged 40-50 years in good health and CMV-seronegative. The CDR3 runs from the conserved cysteine through the conserved F or W. Each record gives: D gene, J gene, clone size, V gene, CDR3 DNA, CDR3 protein. D genes are given only for firm matches. Size is stated for part of the rows, as once, few or many counts, or as a class when the clone is expanded.

>TRBD1|TRBJ1-4|NA|TRBV7-9
TGTGCCAGCAGCCCCAACAGGGGGCCTATTGAAAAACTGTTTTTT
CASSPNRGPIEKLFF
>TRBD1|TRBJ2-1|few|TRBV15
TGTGCCACCAGCGGGAGGACAGGGATAAATGAGCAGTTCTTC
CATSGRTGINEQFF
>TRBD1|TRBJ2-5|once|TRBV4-1
TGCGCCAGCAGCCCACTTCTTGGACAGGAAGAGACCCAGTACTTC
CASSPLLGQEETQYF
>NA|TRBJ2-1|NA|TRBV18
TGTGCCAGCAGTGACAGCTACAATGAGCAGTTCTTC
CASSDSYNEQFF
>NA|TRBJ2-1|NA|TRBV5-4
TGTGCCAGCAGCTCGAACAGGGCCGATGAGCAGTTCTTC
CASSSNRADEQFF
>TRBD2|TRBJ2-7|NA|TRBV7-9
TGTTCCACCCTAGACCTAGCGGGGGTACTGACCTACGAGCAGTACTTC
CSTLDLAGVLTYEQYF
>TRBD2|TRBJ2-7|NA|TRBV19
TGTGCCAGTAGTCCACGGGGGGGAAACTACGAGCAGTACTTC
CASSPRGGNYEQYF
>NA|TRBJ2-3|NA|TRBV9
TGTGCCAGCAGCGTAGAGGGGGGGGGCCAGTCAGATACGCAGTATTTT
CASSVEGGGQSDTQYF
>NA|TRBJ1-5|few|TRBV4-2
TGTGCCAGCAGCCAGGATGGACAGCTTAATCAGCCCCAGCATTTT
CASSQDGQLNQPQHF
>TRBD2|TRBJ2-1|NA|TRBV7-3
TGTGCCAGCAGCTTAACGTGGGGGGGGTTCAATGAGCAGTTCTTC
CASSLTWGGFNEQFF
>NA|TRBJ2-3|NA|TRBV10-3
TGTGCCATCAGTGAGTCGTTTTCAGGGGGGCCTCCAGATACGCAGTATTTT
CAISESFSGGPPDTQYF
>TRBD1|TRBJ2-1|NA|TRBV4-3
TGCGCCAGCAGCAGGACAGGTTACAATGAGCAGTTCTTC
CASSRTGYNEQFF
>NA|TRBJ1-5|few|TRBV5-1
TGCGCCAGCAGCGAAGGGGGTGGCAATCAGCCCCAGCATTTT
CASSEGGGNQPQHF
>NA|TRBJ1-1|NA|TRBV7-8
TGTGCCAGCAACTACGGGGGGAACACTGAAGCTTTCTTT
CASNYGGNTEAFF
>NA|TRBJ1-1|NA|TRBV4-3
TGCGCCAGCAGCCAAAGAGGGTTTTACAGGGAAGGAGAAACTGAAGCTTTCTTT
CASSQRGFYREGETEAFF
>NA|TRBJ2-7|once|TRBV5-4
TGTGCCAGCAGCTCCTATACAGGAGACTCCTACGAGCAGTACTTC
CASSSYTGDSYEQYF
>NA|TRBJ1-5|NA|TRBV12-1
TGTGCCAGCAGCTTTCGGGACAGTCTTGATCAGCCCCAGCATTTT
CASSFRDSLDQPQHF
>NA|TRBJ1-1|NA|TRBV7-3
TGTGCCAGCAGCCGAAACAGGGAGAACACTGAAGCTTTCTTT
CASSRNRENTEAFF
>NA|TRBJ1-2|NA|TRBV15
TGTGCCACCAGCAGAGCGGGGGGGGTTCTGGGGTTCTACACCTTC
CATSRAGGVLGFYTF
>TRBD1|TRBJ2-5|NA|TRBV18
TGTGCCAGCTCACGTAGCTCGACAGGGTTCGGCGAGACCCAGTACTTC
CASSRSSTGFGETQYF
>TRBD1|TRBJ1-2|NA|TRBV5-6
TGTGCCAGCAGCTGGGGGACAGGGCAAGCAGGCTACACCTTC
CASSWGTGQAGYTF
>NA|TRBJ2-3|NA|TRBV11-2
TGTGCCAGCAGCTTAGCCGGGACTCGGACTAGCACAGATACGCAGTATTTT
CASSLAGTRTSTDTQYF
>NA|TRBJ2-5|NA|TRBV5-1
TGCGCCAGCAGCTTGGGTGGGGGCCTGGAGACCCAGTACTTC
CASSLGGGLETQYF
>NA|TRBJ1-1|NA|TRBV19
TGTGCCAGTAGTCCCGCCAGGTCGGATTTAAACACTGAAGCTTTCTTT
CASSPARSDLNTEAFF
>TRBD1|TRBJ2-7|once|TRBV7-2
TGTGCCAGCAGCTTTACTCCGGGACAGGGTGAACAGTACTTC
CASSFTPGQGEQYF
>NA|TRBJ2-2|NA|TRBV5-1
TGCGCCAGCAGTCTGTCGGGTCTTACCGGGGAGCTGTTTTTT
CASSLSGLTGELFF
>TRBD1|TRBJ1-3|few|TRBV7-9
TGTGCCAGCAGCTCCCCAGACAGGGGGAACACCATATATTTT
CASSSPDRGNTIYF
>TRBD2|TRBJ2-5|NA|TRBV5-7
TGTGCCAGCAGCTTGGCCGCTAGCGGGCAAGAGACCCAGTACTTC
CASSLAASGQETQYF
>TRBD2|TRBJ2-3|NA|TRBV28
TGTGCCAGCAGTTGGCTAGCGGACACAGATACGCAGTATTTT
CASSWLADTDTQYF
>NA|TRBJ2-5|NA|TRBV6-5
TGTGCCAGCACCTCCGGACTAAGGCTGGAGACCCAGTACTTC
CASTSGLRLETQYF
>NA|TRBJ2-5|NA|TRBV12-1
TGTGCCAGCAGCTTTGGGGGGACATTCCCGGGACTAGCGGGAAAAGAGACCCAGTACTTC
CASSFGGTFPGLAGKETQYF
>NA|TRBJ1-5|NA|TRBV28
TGTGCCAGCAGTTTATCTCCCAATCAGCCCCAGCATTTT
CASSLSPNQPQHF
>NA|TRBJ1-1|NA|TRBV5-4
TGTGCCAGCACAGCTTTGTGGGAACAGGGCTCGAACACTGAAGCTTTCTTT
CASTALWEQGSNTEAFF
>TRBD1|TRBJ1-1|NA|TRBV11-2
TGTGCCAGCAGCTCCAGACAGGGAGGCACTGAAGCTTTCTTT
CASSSRQGGTEAFF
>NA|TRBJ2-1|NA|TRBV9
TGTGCCAGCTCCGGCGGGCCTTCAACAAATGAGCAGTTCTTC
CASSGGPSTNEQFF
>TRBD1|TRBJ1-1|NA|TRBV2
TGTGCCAGCTCGACAGGGGGCTACACTGAAGCTTTCTTT
CASSTGGYTEAFF
>NA|TRBJ2-7|NA|TRBV19
TGTGCCAGTAGTCTGGGCGCAGGATATAGCTACGAGCAGTACTTC
CASSLGAGYSYEQYF